These 23 T cell receptor beta chains share one sample of origin, sequenced in a study of blood T cell repertoires in COVID-19 (TCRdb year 2020). Libraries were built with the immunoSEQ multiplex PCR assay. TCRdb holds this immuneACCESS table with in-frame rearrangements only. Some clones are missing; in checked studies, unresolved V genes explain under half, and the rest has no known cause. For this sample the table gives about 370,000 clones, of which 80% to 90% were detected only once. The ten largest clonotypes hold 2.5% to 3.5% of the sample. Specimen: peripheral blood. The receptors stem from a woman under 40 with COVID-19, enrolled during active disease.

V usage is TRBV7-6 and J usage is TRBJ1-2; D is unclear. The CDR3 contains 15 residues. Germline-derived CDR1 and CDR2 are SGHVS and FNYEAQ. V gave up 6 bases and J gave up 2 bases, with 16 bases separating them. DNA for the CDR3: TGTGCCAGCAGACCGGGAGACCTTCCCAACTATGGCTACACCTTC. Its protein product is CASRPGDLPNYGYTF.

CDR3 DNA: TGTGCCAGCTCACCAGATGCAGACAGTGAAGCTTTCTTT. Its translation: CASSPDADSEAFF. J is TRBJ1-1 and V is TRBV18, with D possibly being TRBD1 (5 bases). V lost 2 bases to trimming and J lost 7 bases, with 11 bases between them. The germline gives CDR1 KGHSH, CDR2 LQKENI. The CDR3 spans 13 residues.

Remarks on this clone: Other DNA sequences in the sample encode the same CDR3. V usage is TRBV5-1 and J usage is TRBJ2-5, with 8 bases lining up with TRBD2. Looked up from germline, CDR1 is SGHRS and CDR2 is YFSETQ. After removal of 4 bases from V and 1 base from J, the junction contained 3 bases not matched to a gene. This CDR3 has 14 amino acids. Here the CDR3 reads CASSLGLAQETQYF. The CDR3 nucleotides are TGCGCCAGCAGCCTCGGACTAGCCCAAGAGACCCAGTACTTC. The variable domain in full, with the rest retrieved from reference TRBV5-1 and TRBJ2-5, is KAGVTQTPRYLIKTRGQQVTLSCSPISGHRSVSWYQQTPGQGLQFLFEYFSETQRNKGNFPGRFSGRQFSNSRSEMNVSTLELGDSALYLCASSLGLAQETQYFGPGTRLLVL.

The chain is built from TRBV5-4 and TRBJ1-2; D is perhaps TRBD1 (5 bases). Germline CDR1 reads SGHNT; CDR2 reads YYREEE (reference sequence). The CDR3 totals 13 residues. Trimming removed 2 bases at V and 4 bases at J, with 9 bases between. The CDR3 here is CASSFTGVYGYTF. The CDR3 DNA sequence: TGTGCCAGCAGCTTTACAGGAGTCTATGGCTACACCTTC.

As for this clone: Other DNA sequences from this sample encode an identical CDR3 as well. The chain is built from TRBV12-3 or TRBV12-4 and TRBJ2-7, with a weak D call TRBD2 (5 bases). The V end lost 3 bases, the J end lost 6 bases, and 12 bases lay between the germline ends. CDR3 size: 13 residues. The CDR3 protein is CASSFLDSSEQYF. The CDR3 DNA sequence: TGTGCCAGCAGTTTCCTGGACTCGAGCGAGCAGTACTTC.

The rearrangement links TRBV19 to TRBJ2-1; a weak D match, TRBD2 (6 bases). This CDR3 comprises 13 residues. V was cut by 8 bases and J by 6 bases, with 14 bases left in between. Germline V lookup: CDR1 LNHDA, CDR2 SQIVND (reference sequence). This chain's CDR3 is CASSHGGINEQFF. The CDR3 DNA sequence: TGTGCCAGTTCTCATGGAGGGATCAATGAGCAGTTCTTC.

As DNA, the CDR3 is TGTGCCAGCAGCTTCGGGACAGGACGAAACTATGGCTACACCTTC. Translation gives CASSFGTGRNYGYTF. V and J are TRBV7-2 and TRBJ1-2; 8 bases map to TRBD1. Germline V lookup: CDR1 SGHTA, CDR2 FQGNSA. The CDR3 runs to 15 residues. V shed 3 bases, J shed 2 bases, and the junction held 5 bases outside the gene matches.

The chain recombines TRBV6-2 or TRBV6-3 with TRBJ1-2; D ambiguous. The V gene lost 6 bases and the J gene lost 8 bases, with 16 bases spanning the gap. The CDR3 contains 13 residues. Germline loops: CDR1 MNHEY, CDR2 SVGEGT. In nucleotides, the CDR3 is TGTGCCAGCAGCCCCCGTGAGGGAGGCGGCTACACCTTC. This sequence encodes CASSPREGGGYTF.

This clone was counted a single time. The chain is built from TRBV27 and TRBJ1-1, with D possibly being TRBD1 (6 bases). This CDR3 has 14 amino acids. Trimming shortened V by 4 bases and J by 1 base, and 10 bases separated the two germline ends. CDR1 is MNHEY and CDR2 is SMNVEV in the germline V gene (reference sequence). In nucleotides, the CDR3 is TGTGCCAGCAGTTGGGTAGGGGGGAACACTGAAGCTTTCTTT. Protein: CASSWVGGNTEAFF.

The chain links TRBV23-1 to TRBJ2-7, with D possibly TRBD1 on 6 matching bases. TRBV23-1 is designated an ORF whose function remains uncertain. The CDR3 loop spans 15 amino acids. The germline V and J ends were trimmed by 0 bases and 2 bases, with 11 bases remaining between them. CDR3 DNA sequence: TGCGCCAGCAGTCAATCTCGACAGGCTGCCTACGAGCAGTACTTC. This codes for CASSQSRQAAYEQYF.

This clone was counted a few times. This chain connects TRBV11-2 to TRBJ2-1, with 11 bases lining up with TRBD2. The CDR3 has 16 amino acids. Germline-derived CDR1 and CDR2 are SGHAT and FQNNGV. V shed 5 bases, J shed 8 bases, and the junction held 11 bases outside the gene matches. The CDR3 coding sequence is TGTGCCAGCAGCCTATTACGGGCTAGCGGGGGGTATGAGCAGTTCTTC. This gives the protein CASSLLRASGGYEQFF.

V gene TRBV21-1 combines with J gene TRBJ2-1; TRBD2, the D gene given by the table, was not confirmed from the DNA. TRBV21-1 is deemed a pseudogene. This CDR3 comprises 18 residues. The CDR3 DNA follows: TGTGCCAGCAGCCCCCGCACACTAGCAATTTTTAGGTCCAATGAGCAGTTCTTC. It specifies CASSPRTLAIFRSNEQFF.

The chain uses TRBV7-8 and TRBJ2-1; no clear D gene. Trimming took off 2 bases at V and 3 bases at J, with 14 bases between the two ends. CDR1 SGHVS and CDR2 FQNEAQ come from the germline V gene. This CDR3 region has 16 residues. CDR3 DNA sequence: TGTGCCAGCAGCTTACCTAGGCGAAACTACTACAATGAGCAGTTCTTC. Translation gives CASSLPRRNYYNEQFF.

The chain uses TRBV11-3 and TRBJ2-5; maybe TRBD2 (6 bases). This CDR3 is 14 amino acids long. Germline V gives CDR1 SGHNT, CDR2 YENEEA. Between the trimmed V and J ends, which lost 5 bases and 2 bases, there was a span of 12 bases. CDR3 residues: CASSGGGSQETQYF. CDR3 nucleotides: TGTGCCAGCAGCGGAGGAGGGTCACAAGAGACCCAGTACTTC. Full variable domain (outside the CDR3, taken from reference TRBV11-3 and TRBJ2-5): EAGVVQSPRYKIIEKKQPVAFWCNPISGHNTLYWYLQNLGQGPELLIRYENEEAVDDSQLPKDRFSAERLKGVDSTLKIQPAELGDSAVYLCASSGGGSQETQYFGPGTRLLVL.

The rearrangement joins TRBV21-1 to TRBJ2-7; TRBD1, as called in the table, went unchecked against the DNA. TRBV21-1 represents a pseudogene. The CDR3 sequence is 12 residues long. The CDR3: CAARDSQYEQYF. The CDR3 nucleotides are TGTGCCGCCCGGGACAGTCAGTACGAGCAGTACTTC.

The V gene is TRBV19, the J gene TRBJ1-5; D possibly corresponds to TRBD1 (6 bases). Trimming stripped 5 bases from V and 3 bases from J, with 8 bases between. Germline V CDR1 and CDR2: LNHDA, SQIVND (reference sequence). The CDR3 sequence is 13 residues long. CDR3 DNA sequence: TGTGCCAGTAGTCGGACAGCCAATCAGCCCCAGCATTTT. Protein product: CASSRTANQPQHF.

CDR3 in DNA: TGTGCCAGCAGCGAGAGGACAGGGACCAATGAAAAACTGTTTTTT. Amino acid sequence: CASSERTGTNEKLFF. The gene calls are TRBV7-6 and TRBJ1-4; 8 nucleotides align to TRBD1. This CDR3 has 15 amino acids. The germline V gene encodes CDR1 SGHVS and CDR2 FNYEAQ. J lost 5 bases, V lost 5 bases, and 7 bases had no gene match.

The V gene is TRBV5-6, the J gene TRBJ2-2, with a possible D match to TRBD1 (6 bases). Germline CDR1 SGHDT, CDR2 YYEEEE. The V and J ends lost 7 bases and 2 bases respectively, with 21 bases between them. The CDR3 contains 17 residues. The CDR3 sequence: CASHDEGGRGNTGELFF. CDR3 bases: TGTGCCAGCCACGATGAGGGTGGCAGGGGCAACACCGGGGAGCTGTTTTTT.

Points on this clone: At one of its ends the junction is not consistent with the germline gene, which may arise from a read error. This CDR3 reads CTSGQALSPLHF. In DNA form, the CDR3 reads TGTACCAGCGGGCAGGCTTTATCACCCCTCCACTTT. This chain connects TRBV2 to TRBJ1-6; D is uncertain. This CDR3 region has 12 residues. CDR1 is SNHLY, CDR2 FYNNEI, per germline.

This clone was counted between two and nine times. DNA of the CDR3: TGTGCCAGCACCTCGAGCTACGAGCAGTACTTC. Translating gives CASTSSYEQYF. The chain couples TRBV11-2 to TRBJ2-7; D unresolved. The V end was cut by 7 bases, the J end by 3 bases, with 7 bases between. The germline V gene has CDR1 SGHAT and CDR2 FQNNGV. The CDR3 totals 11 residues.

The chain combines TRBV27 with TRBJ2-3; no firm D call. The CDR3 has 16 amino acids. V shed 2 bases and J shed 8 bases, with 20 bases lying between them. Looked up from germline, CDR1 is MNHEY and CDR2 is SMNVEV (reference sequence). The CDR3 region is CASSLKAPTNTGTQYF. As DNA, the CDR3 is TGTGCCAGCAGTTTAAAAGCCCCGACCAATACGGGTACGCAGTATTTT.

The chain carries TRBV28 and TRBJ2-3; 8 positions agree with TRBD2. Losses at the gene ends were 3 bases for V and 5 bases for J; bases not matched to a gene: 7. CDR1 is MDHEN and CDR2 is SYDVKM in the germline V gene. CDR3 size: 15 residues. The CDR3 loop reads CASSFSGGYGDTQYF. In DNA, the CDR3 is TGTGCCAGCAGTTTCTCGGGGGGGTATGGAGATACGCAGTATTTT.

This sequence joins TRBV6-1 and TRBJ2-5; 9 nucleotides match TRBD1. V gave up 3 bases and J gave up 3 bases; unmatched junction bases: 5. The germline CDR1 and CDR2 sequences are MNHNS and SASEGT. The CDR3 covers 15 residues. The chain's CDR3 is CASSDHWTGEETQYF. CDR3 DNA sequence: TGTGCCAGCAGTGACCATTGGACAGGGGAAGAGACCCAGTACTTC.